This T cell receptor beta chain was observed in a study of cytomegalovirus exposure and HLA in healthy donors. Findings of the study overall: Investigators reported around 150 TCR beta chains as tied to cytomegalovirus. When a later analysis compared HLA-associated TCR beta chains with equally common others, the HLA-associated chains turned out to be more clonally expanded and to have lower generation probabilities. Later work found most CMV-associated TCR beta chains apparently HLA-restricted.

13 Jbeta primers and 60 Vbeta primers were used for the PCR. Here immunoSEQ multiplex PCR was the method, and the copy in TCRdb shows in-frame clones only, minus some. The table has tens of thousands of clones, approximately 72% seen once. In the case of this clone: Its antigen is not identified.

CDR1 is SGHKS and CDR2 is YYEKEE in the germline V gene (reference sequence). The CDR3 is 15 residues long. Trimming took 4 bases from V and 3 from J, leaving 14 bases between them. This clonotype was sampled from a woman aged 25 to 39 in good health and CMV-seronegative. V and J are TRBV5-5 and TRBJ1-5; D call uncertain. What was sequenced was PBMCs. CDR3 DNA sequence: TGTGCCAGCAGCCCTGTCCCGAGCCACAATCAGCCCCAGCATTTT. This codes for CASSPVPSHNQPQHF. Combining the CDR3 with reference TRBV5-5 and TRBJ1-5 gives the whole variable domain DAGVTQSPTHLIKTRGQQVTLRCSPISGHKSVSWYQQVLGQGPQFIFQYYEKEERGRGNFPDRFSARQFPNYSSELNVNALLLGDSALYLCASSPVPSHNQPQHFGDGTRLSIL.